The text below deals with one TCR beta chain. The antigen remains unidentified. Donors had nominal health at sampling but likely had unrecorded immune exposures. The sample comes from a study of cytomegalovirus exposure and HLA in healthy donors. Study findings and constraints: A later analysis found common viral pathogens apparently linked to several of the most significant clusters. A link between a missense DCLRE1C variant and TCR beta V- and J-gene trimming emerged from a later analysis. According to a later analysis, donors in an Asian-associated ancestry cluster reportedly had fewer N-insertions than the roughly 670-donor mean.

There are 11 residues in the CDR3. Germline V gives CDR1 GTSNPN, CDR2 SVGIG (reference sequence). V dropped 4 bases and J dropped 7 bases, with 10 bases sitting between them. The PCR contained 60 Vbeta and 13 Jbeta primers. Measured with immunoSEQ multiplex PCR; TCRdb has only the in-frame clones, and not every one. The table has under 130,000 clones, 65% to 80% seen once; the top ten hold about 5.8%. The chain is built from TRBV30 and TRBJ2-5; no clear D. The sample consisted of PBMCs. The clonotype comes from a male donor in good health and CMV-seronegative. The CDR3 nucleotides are TGTGCCTGGAACCAAAGAGCGACCCAGTACTTC. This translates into CAWNQRATQYF.